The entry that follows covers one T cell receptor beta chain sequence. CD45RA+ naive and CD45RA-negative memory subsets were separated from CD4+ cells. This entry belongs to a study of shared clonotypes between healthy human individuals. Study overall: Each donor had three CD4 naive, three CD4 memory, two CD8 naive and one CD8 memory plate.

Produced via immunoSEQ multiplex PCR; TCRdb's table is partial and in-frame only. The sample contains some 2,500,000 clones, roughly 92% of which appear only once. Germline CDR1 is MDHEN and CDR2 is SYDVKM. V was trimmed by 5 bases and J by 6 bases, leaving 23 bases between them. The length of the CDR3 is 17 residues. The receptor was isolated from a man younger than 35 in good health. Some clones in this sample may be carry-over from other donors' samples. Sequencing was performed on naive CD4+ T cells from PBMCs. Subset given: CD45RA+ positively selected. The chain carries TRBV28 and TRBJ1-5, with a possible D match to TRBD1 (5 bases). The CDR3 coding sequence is TGTGCCAGCAGTCCATCCCGGGGGGGAGGTTTAGGTCAGCCCCAGCATTTT. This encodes CASSPSRGGGLGQPQHF.